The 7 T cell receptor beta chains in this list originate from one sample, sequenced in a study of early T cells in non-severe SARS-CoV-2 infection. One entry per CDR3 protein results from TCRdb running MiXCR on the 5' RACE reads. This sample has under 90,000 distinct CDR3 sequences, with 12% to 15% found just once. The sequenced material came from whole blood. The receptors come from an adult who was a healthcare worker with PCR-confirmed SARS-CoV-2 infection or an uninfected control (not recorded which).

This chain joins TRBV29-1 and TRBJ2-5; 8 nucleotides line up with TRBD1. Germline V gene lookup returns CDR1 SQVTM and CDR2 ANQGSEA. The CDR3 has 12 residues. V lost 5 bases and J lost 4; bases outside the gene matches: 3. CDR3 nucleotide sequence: TGCAGCGTTTCACAGGGGGGAGAGACCCAGTACTTC. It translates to CSVSQGGETQYF.

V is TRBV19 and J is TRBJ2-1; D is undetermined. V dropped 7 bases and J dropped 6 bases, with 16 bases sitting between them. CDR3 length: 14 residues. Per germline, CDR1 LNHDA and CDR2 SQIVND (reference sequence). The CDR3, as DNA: TGTGCCAGTACCCGGGCCAGCGCGTCCAATGAGCAGTTCTTC. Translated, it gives CASTRASASNEQFF.

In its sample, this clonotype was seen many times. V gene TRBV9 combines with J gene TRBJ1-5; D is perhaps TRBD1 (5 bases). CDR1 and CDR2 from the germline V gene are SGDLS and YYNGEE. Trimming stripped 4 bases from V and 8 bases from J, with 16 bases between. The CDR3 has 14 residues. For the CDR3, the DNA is TGTGCCAGCAGCCCTGGAGGGGCCCTCGAGCCCCAGCATTTT. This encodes CASSPGGALEPQHF.

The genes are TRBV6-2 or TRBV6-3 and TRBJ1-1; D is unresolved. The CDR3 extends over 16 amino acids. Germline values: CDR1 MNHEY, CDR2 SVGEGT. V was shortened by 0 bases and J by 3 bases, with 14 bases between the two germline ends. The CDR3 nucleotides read TGTGCCAGCAGTTACTCATTTCGAGGGCGGGACACTGAAGCTTTCTTT. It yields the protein CASSYSFRGRDTEAFF.

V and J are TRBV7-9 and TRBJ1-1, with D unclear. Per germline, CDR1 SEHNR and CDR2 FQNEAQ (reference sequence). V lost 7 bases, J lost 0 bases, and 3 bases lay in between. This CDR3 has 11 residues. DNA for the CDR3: TGTGCCAGCAATATGAACACTGAAGCTTTCTTT. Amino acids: CASNMNTEAFF.

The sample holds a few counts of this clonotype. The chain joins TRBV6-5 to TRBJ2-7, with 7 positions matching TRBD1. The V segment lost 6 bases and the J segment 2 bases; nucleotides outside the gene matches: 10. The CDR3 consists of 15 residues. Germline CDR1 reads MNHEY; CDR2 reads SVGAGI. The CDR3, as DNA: TGTGCCAGCAGCCCCAGCACAGGGGCCCCCTACGAGCAGTACTTC. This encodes CASSPSTGAPYEQYF.

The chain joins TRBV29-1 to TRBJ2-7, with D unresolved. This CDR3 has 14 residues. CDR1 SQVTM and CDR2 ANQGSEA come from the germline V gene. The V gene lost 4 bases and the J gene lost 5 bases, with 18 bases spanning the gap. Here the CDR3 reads CSVAAKGTLDEQYF. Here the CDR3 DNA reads TGCAGCGTTGCAGCGAAGGGCACGCTCGACGAGCAGTACTTC.